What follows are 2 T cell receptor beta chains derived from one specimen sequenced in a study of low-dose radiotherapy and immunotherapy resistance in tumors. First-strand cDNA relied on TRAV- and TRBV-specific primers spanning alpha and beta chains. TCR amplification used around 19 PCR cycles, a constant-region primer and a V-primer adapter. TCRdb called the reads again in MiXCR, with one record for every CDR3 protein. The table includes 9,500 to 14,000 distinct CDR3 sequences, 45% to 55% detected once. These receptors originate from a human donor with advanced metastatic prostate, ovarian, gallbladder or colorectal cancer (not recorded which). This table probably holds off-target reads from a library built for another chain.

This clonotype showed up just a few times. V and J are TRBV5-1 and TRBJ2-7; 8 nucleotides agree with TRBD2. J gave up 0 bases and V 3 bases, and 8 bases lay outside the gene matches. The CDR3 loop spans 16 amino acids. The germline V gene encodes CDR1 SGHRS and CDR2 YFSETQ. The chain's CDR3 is CASSSVTGGSSYEQYF. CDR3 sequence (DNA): TGCGCCAGCAGCTCCGTCACGGGGGGGAGCTCCTACGAGCAGTACTTC.

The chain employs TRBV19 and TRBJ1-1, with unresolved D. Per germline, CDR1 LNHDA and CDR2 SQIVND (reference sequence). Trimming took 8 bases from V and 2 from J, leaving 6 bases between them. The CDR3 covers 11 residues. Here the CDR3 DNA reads TGTGCCAGTTGGGGAAACACTGAAGCTTTCTTT. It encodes CASWGNTEAFF.